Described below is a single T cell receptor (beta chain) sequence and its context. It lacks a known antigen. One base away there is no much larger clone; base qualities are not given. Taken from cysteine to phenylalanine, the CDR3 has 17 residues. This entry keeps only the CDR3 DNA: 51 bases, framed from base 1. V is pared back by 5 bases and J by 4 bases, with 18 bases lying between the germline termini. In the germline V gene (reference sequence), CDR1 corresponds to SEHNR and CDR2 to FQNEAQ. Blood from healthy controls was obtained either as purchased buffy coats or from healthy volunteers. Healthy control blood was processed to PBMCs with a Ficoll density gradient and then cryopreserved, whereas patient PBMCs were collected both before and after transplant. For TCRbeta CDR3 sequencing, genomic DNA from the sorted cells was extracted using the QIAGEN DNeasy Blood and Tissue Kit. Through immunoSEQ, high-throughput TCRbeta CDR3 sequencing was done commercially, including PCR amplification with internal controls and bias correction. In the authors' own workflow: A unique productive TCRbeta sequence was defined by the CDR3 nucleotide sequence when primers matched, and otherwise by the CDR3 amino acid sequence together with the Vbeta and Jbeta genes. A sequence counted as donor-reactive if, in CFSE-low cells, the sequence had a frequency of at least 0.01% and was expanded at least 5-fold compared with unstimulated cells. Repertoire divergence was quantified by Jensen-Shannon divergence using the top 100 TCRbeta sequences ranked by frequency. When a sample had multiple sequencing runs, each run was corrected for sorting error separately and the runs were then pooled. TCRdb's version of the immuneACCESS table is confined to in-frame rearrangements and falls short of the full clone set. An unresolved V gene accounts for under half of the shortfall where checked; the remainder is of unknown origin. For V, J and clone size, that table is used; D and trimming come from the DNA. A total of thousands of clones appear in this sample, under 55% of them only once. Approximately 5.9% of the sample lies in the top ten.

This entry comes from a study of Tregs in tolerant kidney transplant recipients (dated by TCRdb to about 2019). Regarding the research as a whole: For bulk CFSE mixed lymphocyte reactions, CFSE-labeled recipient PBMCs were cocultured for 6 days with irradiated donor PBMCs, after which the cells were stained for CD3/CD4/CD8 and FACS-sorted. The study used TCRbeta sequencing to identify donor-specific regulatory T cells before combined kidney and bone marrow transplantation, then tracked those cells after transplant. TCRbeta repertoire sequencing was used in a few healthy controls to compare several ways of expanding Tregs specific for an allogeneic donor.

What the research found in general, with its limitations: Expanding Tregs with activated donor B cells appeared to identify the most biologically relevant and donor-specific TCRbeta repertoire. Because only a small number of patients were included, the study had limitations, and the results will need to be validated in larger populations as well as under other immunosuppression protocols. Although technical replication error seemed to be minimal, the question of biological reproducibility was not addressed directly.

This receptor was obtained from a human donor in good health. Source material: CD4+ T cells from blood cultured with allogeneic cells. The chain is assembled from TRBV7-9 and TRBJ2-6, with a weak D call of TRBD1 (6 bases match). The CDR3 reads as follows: CASSRPGQPVGANVLTF. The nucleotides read TGTGCCAGCAGCCGACCTGGACAGCCCGTCGGGGCCAACGTCCTGACTTTC.